The sequence of this T cell receptor beta chain was determined in a study of shared clonotypes between healthy human individuals. The sample holds a few counts of this clone. Profiled with immunoSEQ multiplex PCR; TCRdb holds only in-frame clones, not every one. The sample contains 950,000 to 1,100,000 clones, 70% to 80% of which appear only once. Trimming pared 4 bases from V and 0 bases from J, leaving 13 bases between. The CDR3 length is 16 residues. Per the germline V gene, CDR1 is SEHNR and CDR2 is FQNEAQ (reference sequence). What was sequenced was memory CD4+ T cells sorted from blood. Specified subset: CD45RA-negative fraction. This receptor was identified in a man between 18 and 29 years old in good health. The V and J genes are TRBV7-9 and TRBJ1-3; possible D gene TRBD1, 5 bases. CDR3 region: CASSYSGTDSGNTIYF. DNA of the CDR3: TGTGCCAGCAGCTATTCCGGGACTGACTCTGGAAACACCATATATTTT.